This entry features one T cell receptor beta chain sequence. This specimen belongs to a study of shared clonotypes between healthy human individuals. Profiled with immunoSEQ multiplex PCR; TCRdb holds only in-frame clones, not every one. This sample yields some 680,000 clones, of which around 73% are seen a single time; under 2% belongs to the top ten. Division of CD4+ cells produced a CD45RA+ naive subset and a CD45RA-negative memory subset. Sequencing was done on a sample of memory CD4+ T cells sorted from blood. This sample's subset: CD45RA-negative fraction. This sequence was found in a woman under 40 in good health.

CDR3 sequence reads: CASSGRMNTEAFF. The CDR3 DNA reads TGTGCCAGCAGTGGACGGATGAACACTGAAGCTTTCTTT. The V call is TRBV6-1, the J call TRBJ1-1; no firm D call. The ends were cut back, 4 bases at V and 0 bases at J, with 6 bases in the middle. The CDR3 loop spans 13 amino acids. Germline CDR1 and CDR2: MNHNS and SASEGT.